A selection of T cell receptor beta chains follows, all from one sample in a study of T cells in Graves' hyperthyroidism and ophthalmopathy. One entry per CDR3 protein results from TCRdb running MiXCR on the multiplex PCR reads. This sample carries 270,000 or so distinct CDR3 sequences, 20% to 25% of them seen once, and the ten largest clones take roughly 24%. Sample: blood. The receptors originated from a man in his forties or fifties with Graves' hyperthyroidism that later progressed to Graves' ophthalmopathy. Both conserved end residues are part of each CDR3. Fields, in order: CDR3 protein, CDR3 DNA, V gene, J gene, D gene, clone size. A D gene is named only where the DNA matches it firmly. Clone size is not always given. Where it is, it says once, few, many or a class for expanded clones.

CDR3: CASQSSSGAVGGEQYF
DNA: TGTGCCAGCCAGAGCTCTAGCGGAGCTGTGGGGGGAGAGCAGTACTTC
V: TRBV2
J: TRBJ2-7
D: TRBD2
size: once

CDR3: CASSGRGEQYF
DNA: TGTGCCAGTAGTGGGAGGGGAGAGCAGTACTTC
V: TRBV12-3/TRBV12-4
J: TRBJ2-7
D: TRBD2
size: many

CDR3: CASSAHRTGNTEAFF
DNA: TGTGCCAGCAGTGCCCACCGGACAGGGAACACTGAAGCTTTCTTT
V: TRBV28
J: TRBJ1-1
D: TRBD1
size: many

CDR3: CASSQRVGTSYEQYF
DNA: TGTGCCAGCAGCCAACGGGTCGGGACCTCCTACGAGCAGTACTTC
V: TRBV3-1
J: TRBJ2-7
D: .
size: many

CDR3: CASSELGGNTEAFF
DNA: TGTGCCAGCAGTGAGTTGGGAGGGAACACTGAAGCTTTCTTT
V: TRBV2
J: TRBJ1-1
D: .
size: .

CDR3: CASSVVGDTQYF
DNA: TGTGCCAGCAGCGTAGTTGGAGATACGCAGTATTTT
V: TRBV9
J: TRBJ2-3
D: .
size: many

CDR3: CASRQGHGGTQYF
DNA: TGTGCCAGCAGGCAGGGACATGGAGGGACCCAGTACTTC
V: TRBV6-5
J: TRBJ2-5
D: .
size: many

CDR3: CASSRPFSGEAAEAFF
DNA: TGTGCCAGCAGCAGACCTTTTTCGGGCGAAGCCGCTGAAGCTTTCTTT
V: TRBV6-1
J: TRBJ1-1
D: .
size: many

CDR3: CSARAGTENTEAFF
DNA: TGCAGTGCTAGAGCCGGGACAGAGAACACTGAAGCTTTCTTT
V: TRBV20-1
J: TRBJ1-1
D: TRBD1
size: many

CDR3: CASSFKGNTEAFF
DNA: TGTGCCAGCAGCTTTAAGGGAAACACTGAAGCTTTCTTT
V: TRBV11-1
J: TRBJ1-1
D: .
size: many

CDR3: CASSPVPSGGKETQYF
DNA: TGTGCCAGCTCACCAGTTCCGAGCGGGGGAAAAGAGACCCAGTACTTC
V: TRBV18
J: TRBJ2-5
D: TRBD2
size: .

CDR3: CASSRNPGLSSTDTQYF
DNA: TGTGCCAGCAGCCGGAATCCGGGACTAAGTAGCACAGATACGCAGTATTTT
V: TRBV14
J: TRBJ2-3
D: TRBD2
size: .

CDR3: CAWSVTRTSGHSYEQYF
DNA: TGTGCCTGGAGTGTAACCCGGACTAGCGGGCATTCCTACGAGCAGTACTTC
V: TRBV30
J: TRBJ2-7
D: TRBD2
size: many

CDR3: CASSFSRAHEQYF
DNA: TGTGCCAGCAGTTTTTCCAGGGCCCACGAGCAGTACTTC
V: TRBV12-3/TRBV12-4
J: TRBJ2-7
D: .
size: many

CDR3: CATSEGGQPQHF
DNA: TGTGCCACCAGTGAGGGGGGTCAGCCCCAGCATTTT
V: TRBV24-1
J: TRBJ1-5
D: .
size: .

CDR3: CASSGEMMNTEAFF
DNA: TGTGCCAGCAGTGGAGAGATGATGAACACTGAAGCTTTCTTT
V: TRBV2
J: TRBJ1-1
D: .
size: many

CDR3: CASSEIFSPKKGLRGNQPQHF
DNA: TGTGCCAGCTCAGAAATATTTTCCCCGAAAAAGGGGTTGAGAGGCAATCAGCCCCAGCATTTT
V: TRBV18
J: TRBJ1-5
D: .
size: few

CDR3: CSVDQETQYF
DNA: TGCAGCGTAGACCAAGAGACCCAGTACTTC
V: TRBV29-1
J: TRBJ2-5
D: .
size: many

CDR3: CASTQRGRSSSYEQYF
DNA: TGTGCCAGCACCCAGCGCGGGCGGAGTAGCTCCTACGAGCAGTACTTC
V: TRBV6-2/TRBV6-3
J: TRBJ2-7
D: .
size: many

CDR3: CASSLTGGVIKTEAFF
DNA: TGTGCCAGCAGCTTAACAGGGGGCGTAATAAAAACTGAAGCTTTCTTT
V: TRBV7-3
J: TRBJ1-1
D: TRBD1
size: many

CDR3: CASSVGLGQPQHF
DNA: TGTGCCAGCAGCGTGGGTCTAGGGCAGCCCCAGCATTTT
V: TRBV12-3/TRBV12-4
J: TRBJ1-5
D: .
size: .

CDR3: CSARQISGNTIYF
DNA: TGCAGTGCTAGACAGATCTCTGGAAACACCATATATTTT
V: TRBV20-1
J: TRBJ1-3
D: .
size: many

CDR3: CSVGVSYEQYF
DNA: TGCAGCGTTGGTGTCAGCTACGAGCAGTACTTC
V: TRBV29-1
J: TRBJ2-7
D: .
size: many

CDR3: CASSPREGQITGELFF
DNA: TGTGCCAGCAGCCCCCGGGAGGGACAGATCACCGGGGAGCTGTTTTTT
V: TRBV7-3
J: TRBJ2-2
D: .
size: many

CDR3: CASSRLAGGTFKETQYF
DNA: TGTGCCAGCAGCCGACTAGCGGGAGGGACCTTTAAAGAGACCCAGTACTTC
V: TRBV14
J: TRBJ2-5
D: TRBD2
size: once

CDR3: CASSQGLAPTGELFF
DNA: TGTGCCAGCAGTCAGGGACTAGCCCCCACCGGGGAGCTGTTTTTT
V: TRBV11-1
J: TRBJ2-2
D: TRBD2
size: many

CDR3: CASSPEGVSSYEQYF
DNA: TGTGCCAGCAGTCCGGAGGGCGTTTCCTCCTACGAGCAGTACTTC
V: TRBV12-3/TRBV12-4
J: TRBJ2-7
D: .
size: many

CDR3: CSASLRGQYF
DNA: TGCAGTGCAAGCCTACGAGGGCAGTACTTC
V: TRBV20-1
J: TRBJ2-7
D: .
size: many

CDR3: CASRDTDLNTEAFF
DNA: TGTGCCAGCAGAGACACGGATTTGAACACTGAAGCTTTCTTT
V: TRBV6-1
J: TRBJ1-1
D: .
size: .

CDR3: CASSRGQGAPRGETQYF
DNA: TGTGCCAGCTCACGAGGACAGGGGGCGCCCCGGGGAGAGACCCAGTACTTC
V: TRBV18
J: TRBJ2-5
D: TRBD1
size: few

CDR3: CAIRPLTANYGYTF
DNA: TGTGCCATCAGACCGTTAACAGCTAACTATGGCTACACCTTC
V: TRBV10-3
J: TRBJ1-2
D: .
size: many

CDR3: CASSPLRGTSEAFF
DNA: TGTGCCAGCAGCCCGTTACGGGGAACTTCTGAAGCTTTCTTT
V: TRBV11-3
J: TRBJ1-1
D: .
size: .

CDR3: CATSDPGLDQETQYF
DNA: TGTGCCACCAGTGATCCTGGACTAGACCAAGAGACCCAGTACTTC
V: TRBV24-1
J: TRBJ2-5
D: TRBD2
size: .

CDR3: CSASRTGMNTEAFF
DNA: TGCAGTGCTTCTAGGACAGGGATGAACACTGAAGCTTTCTTT
V: TRBV20-1
J: TRBJ1-1
D: TRBD1
size: .

CDR3: CASSIGLSRQETQYF
DNA: TGTGCCAGTAGTATCGGACTCTCTCGTCAAGAGACCCAGTACTTC
V: TRBV19
J: TRBJ2-5
D: .
size: .

CDR3: CASSTPSGVYSGNTIYF
DNA: TGTGCCAGCAGCACACCGTCCGGGGTCTACTCTGGAAACACCATATATTTT
V: TRBV7-2
J: TRBJ1-3
D: .
size: many

CDR3: CASSVDSFQETQYF
DNA: TGTGCCAGCAGCGTGGATAGTTTCCAAGAGACCCAGTACTTC
V: TRBV9
J: TRBJ2-5
D: .
size: many

CDR3: CATSEEQETQYF
DNA: TGTGCCACCAGTGAAGAACAAGAGACCCAGTACTTC
V: TRBV24-1
J: TRBJ2-5
D: .
size: many

CDR3: CASSLAGSRSPLHF
DNA: TGCGCCAGCAGCTTGGCGGGGTCGCGTTCACCCCTCCACTTC
V: TRBV5-1
J: TRBJ2-7
D: .
size: .

CDR3: CATSDYVGELFF
DNA: TGTGCCACCAGTGATTATGTCGGGGAGCTGTTTTTT
V: TRBV24-1
J: TRBJ2-2
D: .
size: many

CDR3: CASSVITRAATNEKLFF
DNA: TGTGCCAGCTCGGTAATAACGCGGGCAGCGACTAATGAAAAACTGTTTTTT
V: TRBV18
J: TRBJ1-4
D: .
size: .

CDR3: CASSRAGDRWETQYF
DNA: TGTGCCAGCAGTCGCGCCGGGGACCGCTGGGAGACCCAGTACTTC
V: TRBV28
J: TRBJ2-5
D: .
size: many

CDR3: CASSYSTLTEAFF
DNA: TGTGCCAGCAGTTACTCGACTTTAACTGAAGCTTTCTTT
V: TRBV6-5
J: TRBJ1-1
D: .
size: .